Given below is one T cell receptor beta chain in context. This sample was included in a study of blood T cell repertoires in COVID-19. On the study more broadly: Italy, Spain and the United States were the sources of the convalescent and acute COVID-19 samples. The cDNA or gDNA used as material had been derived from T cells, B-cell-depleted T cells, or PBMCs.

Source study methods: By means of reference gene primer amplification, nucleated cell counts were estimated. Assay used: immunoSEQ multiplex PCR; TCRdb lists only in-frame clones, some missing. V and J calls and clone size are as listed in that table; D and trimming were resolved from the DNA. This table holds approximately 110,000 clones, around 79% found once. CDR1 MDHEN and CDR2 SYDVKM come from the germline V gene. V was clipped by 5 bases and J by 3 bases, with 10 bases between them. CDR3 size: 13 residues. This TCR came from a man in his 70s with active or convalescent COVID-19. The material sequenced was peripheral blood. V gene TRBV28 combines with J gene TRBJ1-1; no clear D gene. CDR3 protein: CASSPFPDTEAFF. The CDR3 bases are TGTGCCAGCAGTCCCTTCCCTGACACTGAAGCTTTCTTT.